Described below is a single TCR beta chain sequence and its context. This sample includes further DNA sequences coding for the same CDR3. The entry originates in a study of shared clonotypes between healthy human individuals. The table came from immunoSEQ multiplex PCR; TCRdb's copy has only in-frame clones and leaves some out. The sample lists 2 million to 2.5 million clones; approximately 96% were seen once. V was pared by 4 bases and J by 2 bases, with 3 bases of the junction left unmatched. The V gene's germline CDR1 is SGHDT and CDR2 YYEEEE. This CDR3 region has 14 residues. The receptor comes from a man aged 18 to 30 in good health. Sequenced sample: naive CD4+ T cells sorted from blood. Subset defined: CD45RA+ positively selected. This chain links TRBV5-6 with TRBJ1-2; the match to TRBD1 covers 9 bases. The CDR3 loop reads CASSPGQGNYGYTF. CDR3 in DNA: TGTGCCAGCAGCCCTGGACAGGGGAACTATGGCTACACCTTC.